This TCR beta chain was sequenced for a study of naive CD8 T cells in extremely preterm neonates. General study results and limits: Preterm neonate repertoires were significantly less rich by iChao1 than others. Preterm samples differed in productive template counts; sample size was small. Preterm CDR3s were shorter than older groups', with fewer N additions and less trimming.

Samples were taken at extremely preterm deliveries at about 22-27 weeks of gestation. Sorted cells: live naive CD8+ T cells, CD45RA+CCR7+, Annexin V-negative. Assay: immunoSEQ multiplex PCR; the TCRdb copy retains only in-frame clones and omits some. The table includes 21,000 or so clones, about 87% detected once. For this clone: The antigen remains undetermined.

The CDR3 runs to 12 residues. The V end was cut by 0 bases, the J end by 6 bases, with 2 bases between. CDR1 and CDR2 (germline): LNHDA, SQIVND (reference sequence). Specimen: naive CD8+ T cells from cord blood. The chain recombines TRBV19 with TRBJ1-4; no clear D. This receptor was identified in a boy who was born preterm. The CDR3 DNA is TGTGCCAGTAGTATAGATCATGAAAAACTGTTTTTT. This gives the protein CASSIDHEKLFF.